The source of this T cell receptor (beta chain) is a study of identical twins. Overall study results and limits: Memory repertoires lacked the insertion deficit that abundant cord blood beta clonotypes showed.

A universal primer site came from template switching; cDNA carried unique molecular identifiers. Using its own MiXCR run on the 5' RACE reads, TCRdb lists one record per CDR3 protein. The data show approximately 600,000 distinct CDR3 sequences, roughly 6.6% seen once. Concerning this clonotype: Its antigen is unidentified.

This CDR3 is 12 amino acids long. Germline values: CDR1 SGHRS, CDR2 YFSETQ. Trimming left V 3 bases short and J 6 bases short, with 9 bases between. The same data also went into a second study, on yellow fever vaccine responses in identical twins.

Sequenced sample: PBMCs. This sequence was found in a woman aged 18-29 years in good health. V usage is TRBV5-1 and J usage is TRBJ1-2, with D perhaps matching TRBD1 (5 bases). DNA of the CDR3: TGCGCCAGCAGCTGGGACGGGGATGGCTACACCTTC. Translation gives CASSWDGDGYTF. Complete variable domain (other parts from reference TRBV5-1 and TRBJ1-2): KAGVTQTPRYLIKTRGQQVTLSCSPISGHRSVSWYQQTPGQGLQFLFEYFSETQRNKGNFPGRFSGRQFSNSRSEMNVSTLELGDSALYLCASSWDGDGYTFGSGTRLTVV.